Described below is a single T cell receptor (beta chain) sequence and its context. Antigen specificity is unknown. These data originate in a study of T-cell memory formation after mild COVID-19. The CDR3 is 15 residues long. With V trimmed by 4 bases and J by 1 base, 6 bases remained unmatched. Germline values: CDR1 KGHSH, CDR2 LQKENI. General observations from the study: The appearance of some responding clones in pre-infection memory suggested that cross-reactive memory joined. Contracting clones, day 15 to 85, had balanced CD4/CD8, and later expanders favored CD4+.

TCRdb recomputed calls from the 5' RACE reads with MiXCR, one row per CDR3 protein. The repertoire consists of about 430,000 distinct CDR3 sequences, with less than 25% occurring once and the leading ten covering around 8.1%. Sequenced input: PBMCs or a T cell subset sorted from them (not recorded which). This chain connects TRBV18 to TRBJ1-1; 7 positions match TRBD1. This receptor was obtained from an adult woman who had mild COVID-19 (a few samples of this study predate the infection). Cell type and time point are not known. The CDR3 loop is CASSRFTGENTEAFF. The CDR3 region has the DNA TGTGCCAGCTCACGATTTACAGGGGAGAACACTGAAGCTTTCTTT.